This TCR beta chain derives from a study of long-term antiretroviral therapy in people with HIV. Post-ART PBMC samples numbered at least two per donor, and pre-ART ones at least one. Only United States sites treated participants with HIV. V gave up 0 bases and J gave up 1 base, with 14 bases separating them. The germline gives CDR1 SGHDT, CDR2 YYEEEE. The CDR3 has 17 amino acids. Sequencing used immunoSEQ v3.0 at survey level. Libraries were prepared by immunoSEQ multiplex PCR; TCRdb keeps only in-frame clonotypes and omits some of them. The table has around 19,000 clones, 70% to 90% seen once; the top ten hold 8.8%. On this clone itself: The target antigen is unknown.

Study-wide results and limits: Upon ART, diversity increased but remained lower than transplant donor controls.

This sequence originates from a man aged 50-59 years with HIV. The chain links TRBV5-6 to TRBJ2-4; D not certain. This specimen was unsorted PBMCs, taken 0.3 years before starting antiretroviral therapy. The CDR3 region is CASSLARAALAKNIQYF. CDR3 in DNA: TGTGCCAGCAGCTTGGCCCGGGCAGCCCTCGCCAAAAACATTCAGTACTTC.